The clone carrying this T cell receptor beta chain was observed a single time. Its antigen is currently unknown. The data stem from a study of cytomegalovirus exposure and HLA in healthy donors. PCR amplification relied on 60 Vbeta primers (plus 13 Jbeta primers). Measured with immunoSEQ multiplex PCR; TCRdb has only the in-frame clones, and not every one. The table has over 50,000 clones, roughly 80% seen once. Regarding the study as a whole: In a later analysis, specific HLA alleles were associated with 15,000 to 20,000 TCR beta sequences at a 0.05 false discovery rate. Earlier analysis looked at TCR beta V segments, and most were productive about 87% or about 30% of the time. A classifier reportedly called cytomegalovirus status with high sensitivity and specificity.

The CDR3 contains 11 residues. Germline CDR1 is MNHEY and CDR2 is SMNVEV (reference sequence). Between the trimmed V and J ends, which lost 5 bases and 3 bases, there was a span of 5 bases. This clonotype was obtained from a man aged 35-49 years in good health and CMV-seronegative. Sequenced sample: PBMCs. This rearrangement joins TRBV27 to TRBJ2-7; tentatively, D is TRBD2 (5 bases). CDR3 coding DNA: TGTGCCAGCAGTCGGGGCTACGAGCAGTACTTC. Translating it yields CASSRGYEQYF.